This TCR beta chain was captured in a study of a mutant IDH1 vaccine in newly diagnosed glioma. Specified time point: week 35, safety follow-up. The vaccine gave 300 ug of a 20-mer mutant IDH1 peptide subcutaneously per dose. Donors' newly diagnosed IDH1-mutant WHO grade 3 or 4 astrocytomas lacked nuclear ATRX. CDR3 length equals 14 residues. The germline gives CDR1 MNHEY, CDR2 SMNVEV (reference sequence). Trimming took 3 bases from V and 4 from J, leaving 9 bases between them. Some clones are missing from TCRdb's copy, which holds only in-frame ones; the method was immunoSEQ multiplex PCR. The repertoire consists of about 56,000 clones, with 86% occurring once and the leading ten covering around 1.5%. Notes on this clone: Its antigen is still unknown.

This chain connects TRBV27 to TRBJ2-2; possible D gene TRBD1, 6 bases. The input for sequencing was PBMCs, taken from a glioma patient whose treatment included an IDH1 peptide vaccine. The TCR was taken from a man between 40 and 49 years old with glioma. The CDR3 loop is CASSFPRGTGELFF. The CDR3, as DNA: TGTGCCAGCAGTTTTCCCAGGGGCACCGGGGAGCTGTTTTTT.